Listed here are 8 T cell receptor beta chains from one sample, sequenced in a study of blood T cell repertoires in COVID-19. Only in-frame clones appear in the TCRdb table, and some are missing; sequencing was by immunoSEQ multiplex PCR. The data hold 200,000 to 300,000 clones, with around four fifths observed a single time. The specimen was peripheral blood. All receptors derive from a man aged 55 to 70 with acute or convalescent COVID-19.

This clone was seen a single time. The sample contains more than one DNA sequence encoding this CDR3. This CDR3 is CASSLAELNTEAFF. CDR3 nucleotide sequence: TGTGCCAGCAGCTTGGCGGAGTTGAACACTGAAGCTTTCTTT. The chain uses TRBV7-8 and TRBJ1-1; D is unclear. Germline V lookup: CDR1 SGHVS, CDR2 FQNEAQ. V was cut by 3 bases and J by 0 bases, with 8 bases left in between. The CDR3 has 14 residues.

The CDR3 protein is CASSFADRANSPLHF. The CDR3 nucleotides read TGTGCCAGCAGCTTCGCGGACAGGGCAAATTCACCCCTCCACTTT. The chain links TRBV7-3 to TRBJ1-6; the match to TRBD1 covers 8 bases. The germline V gene has CDR1 SGHTA and CDR2 FQGTGA. The CDR3 runs to 15 residues. The V and J ends lost 3 bases and 7 bases, in that order; junction bases with no gene match: 5.

The rearrangement links TRBV13 to TRBJ2-1; 10 bases agree with TRBD2. The V gene end was trimmed by 4 bases and the J gene end by 2 bases; junction bases not matched to a gene: 8. This CDR3 is built from 17 residues. Germline loops: CDR1 PRHDT, CDR2 FYEKMQ (reference sequence). The CDR3 region is CASSSNHLAGAYNEQFF. The CDR3, as DNA: TGTGCCAGCAGCTCTAACCACCTAGCGGGGGCCTACAATGAGCAGTTCTTC. The full variable domain, with the rest looked up from reference TRBV13 and TRBJ2-1, is AAGVIQSPRHLIKEKRETATLKCYPIPRHDTVYWYQQGPGQDPQFLISFYEKMQSDKGSIPDRFSAQQFSDYHSELNMSSLELGDSALYFCASSSNHLAGAYNEQFFGPGTRLTVL.

The gene calls are TRBV7-3 and TRBJ2-3, with D possibly being TRBD2 (5 bases). Germline assignment: CDR1 SGHTA and CDR2 FQGTGA. This CDR3 has 13 residues. V lost 5 bases to trimming and J lost 6 bases, with 12 bases between them. The CDR3 reads CASSRLTRDTQYF. In DNA form, the CDR3 reads TGTGCCAGCAGCAGACTAACGCGGGATACGCAGTATTTT.

V is TRBV11-2 and J is TRBJ2-2; TRBD2 aligns across 8 bases. The J segment lost 1 base and the V segment lost 4 bases, leaving 11 bases of the junction unmatched. The CDR3 is made up of 18 amino acids. Per germline, CDR1 SGHAT and CDR2 FQNNGV. The CDR3 protein is CASSSRFLSGRNTGELFF. CDR3 nucleotides: TGTGCCAGCAGCTCCCGATTCCTAAGCGGGAGGAACACCGGGGAGCTGTTTTTT.

The CDR3 DNA reads as TGTGCCACCAGCAGACTCGCAGGAGTGGGCAGGGGCCCCCGTATTAACTATGGCTACACCTTC. Encoded protein: CATSRLAGVGRGPRINYGYTF. The chain joins TRBV15 to TRBJ1-2, with D possibly matching TRBD1 (6 bases). CDR1 is LNHNV, CDR2 YYDKDF, per germline (reference sequence). The CDR3 extends over 21 amino acids. Between the trimmed V and J ends, which lost 2 bases and 1 base, there was a span of 29 bases.

This clone was found once. The rearrangement joins TRBV2 to TRBJ2-5; 10 positions match TRBD1. The CDR3 is made up of 13 amino acids. Germline V gene sequence: CDR1 SNHLY, CDR2 FYNNEI. V shed 4 bases, J shed 5 bases, and the junction held 1 base outside the gene matches. Written as DNA, the CDR3 is TGTGCCAGCAGTGGGACAGGGGGGGAGACCCAGTACTTC. It is translated as CASSGTGGETQYF.

The chain couples TRBV9 to TRBJ2-1; TRBD1 agrees at 12 bases. V shed 0 bases, J shed 8 bases, and the junction held 3 bases outside the gene matches. This CDR3 contains 15 residues. Germline V lookup: CDR1 SGDLS, CDR2 YYNGEE. The DNA for the CDR3 is TGTGCCAGCAGCGTAGGGGGACAGGGGGCCTATGAGCAGTTCTTC. Amino acid sequence: CASSVGGQGAYEQFF.